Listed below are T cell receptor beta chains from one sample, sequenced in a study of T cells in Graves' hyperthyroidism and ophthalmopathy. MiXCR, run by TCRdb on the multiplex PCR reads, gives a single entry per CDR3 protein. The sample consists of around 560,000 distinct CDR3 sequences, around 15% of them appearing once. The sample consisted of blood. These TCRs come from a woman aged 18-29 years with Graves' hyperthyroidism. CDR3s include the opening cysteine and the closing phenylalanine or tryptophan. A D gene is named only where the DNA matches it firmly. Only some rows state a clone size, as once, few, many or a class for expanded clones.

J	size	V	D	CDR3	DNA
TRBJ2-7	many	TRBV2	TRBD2	CASTPEAPEAGGYEQYF	TGTGCCAGCACACCTGAAGCACCGGAAGCGGGAGGCTACGAGCAGTACTTC
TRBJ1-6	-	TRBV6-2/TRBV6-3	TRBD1	CASTRTGVSPLHF	TGTGCCAGCACCCGGACAGGGGTTTCACCCCTCCACTTT
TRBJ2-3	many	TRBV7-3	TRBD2	CASSPSGGQADTQYF	TGTGCCAGCAGCCCTAGCGGGGGGCAGGCAGATACGCAGTATTTT
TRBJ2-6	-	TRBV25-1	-	CASSGVGANVLTF	TGTGCCAGCAGTGGGGTGGGGGCCAACGTCCTGACTTTC
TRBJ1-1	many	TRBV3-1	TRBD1	CASSLGQAPDTEAFF	TGTGCCAGCAGCCTGGGACAGGCACCGGACACTGAAGCTTTCTTT
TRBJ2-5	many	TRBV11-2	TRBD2	CASSLRLAGYQETQYF	TGTGCCAGCAGCCTCCGACTAGCGGGGTACCAAGAGACCCAGTACTTC
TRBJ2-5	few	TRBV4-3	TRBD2	CASSQDSGTSGGETQYF	TGCGCCAGCAGCCAAGATTCCGGGACTAGCGGGGGGGAGACCCAGTACTTC
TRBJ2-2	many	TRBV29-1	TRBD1	CSVGGQLNGGELFF	TGCAGCGTTGGGGGACAGCTTAATGGCGGGGAGCTGTTTTTT
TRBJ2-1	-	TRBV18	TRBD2	CASSPTPSGSFYNEQFF	TGTGCCAGCTCACCAACCCCTAGCGGGAGTTTCTACAATGAGCAGTTCTTC
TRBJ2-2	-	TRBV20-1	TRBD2	CSARDGGSGDTGELFF	TGCAGTGCTAGAGATGGCGGTAGCGGGGACACCGGGGAGCTGTTTTTT
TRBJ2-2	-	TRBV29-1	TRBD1	CSVTDRLNTGELFF	TGCAGCGTGACGGACAGGTTGAACACCGGGGAGCTGTTCTTT
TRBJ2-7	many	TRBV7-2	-	CASSLHDRRKYEQYF	TGTGCCAGCAGCCTTCACGACAGGCGCAAGTACGAGCAGTACTTC
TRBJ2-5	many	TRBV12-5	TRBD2	CASGHSGGETQYF	TGTGCTAGTGGTCATAGCGGGGGGGAGACCCAGTACTTC
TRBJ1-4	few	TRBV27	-	CASSLSFTNEKLFF	TGTGCCAGCAGTTTGAGCTTCACTAATGAAAAACTGTTTTTT
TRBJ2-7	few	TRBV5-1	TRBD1	CASSQQGQGYEQYF	TGCGCCAGCAGCCAGCAGGGACAGGGCTACGAGCAGTACTTC
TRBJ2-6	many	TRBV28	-	CASTLVAAGANVLTF	TGTGCCAGCACCTTAGTGGCAGCTGGGGCCAACGTCCTGACTTTC
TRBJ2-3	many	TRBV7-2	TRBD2	CASSLVLAGTTDTQYF	TGTGCCAGCAGCTTAGTACTAGCGGGGACCACAGATACGCAGTATTTT
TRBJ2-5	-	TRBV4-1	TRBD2	CASSPMGLADPQETQYF	TGCGCCAGCAGCCCAATGGGACTAGCGGACCCTCAAGAGACCCAGTACTTC
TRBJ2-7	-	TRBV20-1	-	CSAREPRTSSYEQYF	TGCAGTGCTAGAGAGCCCCGGACAAGCTCCTACGAGCAGTACTTC
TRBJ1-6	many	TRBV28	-	CASSFELTGSRSPLHF	TGTGCCAGCAGTTTCGAACTCACAGGCTCCCGATCACCCCTCCACTTT
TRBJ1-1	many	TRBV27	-	CASSLEQDGTEAFF	TGTGCCAGCAGTTTGGAGCAGGACGGAACTGAAGCTTTCTTT
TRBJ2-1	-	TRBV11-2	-	CASSLDHRGPLSYNEQFF	TGTGCCAGCAGCTTAGATCATCGTGGTCCCCTTAGTTACAATGAGCAGTTCTTC
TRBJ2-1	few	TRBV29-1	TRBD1	CSVTGGTNEQFF	TGCAGCGTCACAGGGGGCACAAATGAGCAGTTCTTC
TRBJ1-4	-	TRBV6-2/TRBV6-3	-	CASSYGAASNEKLLF	TGTGCCAGCAGTTATGGGGCAGCAAGTAATGAAAAACTGCTTTTT
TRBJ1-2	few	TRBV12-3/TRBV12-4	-	CASSFESGYGYTF	TGTGCCAGCAGTTTCGAGTCGGGCTATGGCTACACCTTC
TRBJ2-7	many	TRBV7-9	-	CASSSTGNWLNYEQYF	TGTGCCAGCAGCTCTACAGGGAACTGGCTTAACTACGAGCAGTACTTC
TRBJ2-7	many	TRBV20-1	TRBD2	CSARVRTSPTYEQYF	TGCAGTGCTAGAGTAAGGACTAGCCCAACATACGAGCAGTACTTC
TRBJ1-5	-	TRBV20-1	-	CSALGSGNQPQHF	TGCAGTGCTCTAGGAAGCGGCAATCAGCCCCAGCATTTT
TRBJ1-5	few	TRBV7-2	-	CASSTWGSNQPQHF	TGTGCCAGCTCTACCTGGGGTAGCAATCAGCCCCAGCATTTT
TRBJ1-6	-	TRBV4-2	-	CASSQDRARQTNSPLHF	TGTGCCAGCAGCCAAGATCGCGCTCGGCAGACTAATTCACCCCTCCACTTT
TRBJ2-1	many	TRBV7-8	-	CASRLAPYNEQFF	TGTGCCAGCAGACTAGCCCCCTACAATGAGCAGTTCTTC
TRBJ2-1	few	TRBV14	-	CASSQDVGGGGNEQFF	TGTGCCAGCAGCCAAGATGTCGGCGGGGGCGGGAATGAGCAGTTCTTC
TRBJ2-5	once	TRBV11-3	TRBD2	CASSLGLAGARETQYF	TGTGCCAGCAGCCTTGGACTAGCGGGGGCACGGGAGACCCAGTACTTC
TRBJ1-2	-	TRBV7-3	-	CASSKSGTNYGYTF	TGTGCCAGCAGCAAGTCAGGGACTAACTATGGCTACACCTTC
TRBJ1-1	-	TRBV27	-	CASRRAGMAEAFF	TGTGCCAGCAGGAGAGCAGGGATGGCTGAAGCTTTCTTT
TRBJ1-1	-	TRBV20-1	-	CSARDLRLATEAFF	TGCAGTGCTAGAGATCTGAGGCTAGCGACTGAAGCTTTCTTT
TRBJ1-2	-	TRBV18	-	CASSPPPNKPNHGYTF	TGTGCCAGCTCACCACCCCCAAATAAGCCTAACCATGGCTACACCTTC
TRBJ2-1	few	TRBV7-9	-	CASSPALGGSNEQFF	TGTGCCAGCAGCCCAGCCCTCGGAGGGAGCAATGAGCAGTTCTTC
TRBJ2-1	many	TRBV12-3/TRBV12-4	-	CASSSGGRGNEQFF	TGTGCCAGCAGTTCCGGGGGCCGGGGGAATGAGCAGTTCTTC
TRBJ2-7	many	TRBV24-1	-	CATSDPINAEQYF	TGTGCCACCAGTGACCCAATTAACGCTGAGCAGTACTTC
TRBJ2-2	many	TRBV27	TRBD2	CASIQSGGLTNTGELFF	TGTGCCAGCATTCAATCGGGAGGACTGACTAACACCGGGGAGCTGTTTTTT
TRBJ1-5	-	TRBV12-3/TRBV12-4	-	CASSLRAAGNQPQHF	TGTGCCAGCAGTTTGAGAGCCGCCGGGAATCAGCCCCAGCATTTT
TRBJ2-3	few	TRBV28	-	CASSALFPGTDTQYF	TGTGCCAGCAGTGCCCTCTTTCCCGGCACAGATACGCAGTATTTT
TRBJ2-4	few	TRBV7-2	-	CASSLWQPSEGAKNIQYF	TGTGCCAGCAGCTTATGGCAGCCGTCGGAGGGGGCCAAAAACATTCAGTACTTC
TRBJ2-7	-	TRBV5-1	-	CASSLGAASSYEQYF	TGCGCCAGCAGCCTCGGAGCAGCCAGTTCCTACGAGCAGTACTTC
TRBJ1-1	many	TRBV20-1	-	CSAAGATTEAFF	TGCAGTGCCGCCGGGGCCACTACTGAAGCTTTCTTT
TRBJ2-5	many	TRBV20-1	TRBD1	CSVPHRGSLTKTQYF	TGCAGTGTTCCTCACAGGGGCTCCTTGACAAAGACCCAGTACTTC
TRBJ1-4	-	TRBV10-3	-	CAISENGNREKLFF	TGTGCCATCAGCGAAAACGGTAATAGGGAAAAACTGTTTTTT